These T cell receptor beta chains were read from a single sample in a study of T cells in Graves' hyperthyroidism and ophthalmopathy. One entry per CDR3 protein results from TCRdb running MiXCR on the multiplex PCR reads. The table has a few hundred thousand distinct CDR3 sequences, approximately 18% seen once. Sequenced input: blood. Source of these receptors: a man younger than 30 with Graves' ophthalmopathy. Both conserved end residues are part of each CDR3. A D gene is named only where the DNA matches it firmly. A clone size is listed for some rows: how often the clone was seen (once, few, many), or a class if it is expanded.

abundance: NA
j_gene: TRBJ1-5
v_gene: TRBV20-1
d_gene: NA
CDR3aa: CSARDMGSSNQPQHF
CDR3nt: TGCAGTGCTAGAGATATGGGGTCGAGCAATCAGCCCCAGCATTTT

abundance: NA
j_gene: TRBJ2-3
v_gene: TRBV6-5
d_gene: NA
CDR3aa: CASSNRVKQYF
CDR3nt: TGTGCCAGCAGTAACAGGGTAAAGCAGTATTTT

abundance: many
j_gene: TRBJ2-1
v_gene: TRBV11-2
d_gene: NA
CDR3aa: CASSSNNEQFF
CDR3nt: TGTGCCAGCAGCTCCAACAATGAGCAGTTCTTC

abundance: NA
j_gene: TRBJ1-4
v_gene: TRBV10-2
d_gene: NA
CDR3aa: CASTPAGRYEKLFF
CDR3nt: TGCGCCAGCACGCCGGCAGGGCGATATGAAAAACTGTTTTTT

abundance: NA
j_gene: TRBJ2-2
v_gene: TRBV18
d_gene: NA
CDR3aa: CASSPWTDNTGELFF
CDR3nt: TGTGCCAGCTCACCTTGGACAGACAACACCGGGGAGCTGTTTTTT

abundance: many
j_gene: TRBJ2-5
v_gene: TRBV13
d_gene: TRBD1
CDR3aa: CASSWGTGGGQETQYF
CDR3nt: TGTGCCAGCAGCTGGGGGACAGGGGGGGGACAAGAGACCCAGTACTTC

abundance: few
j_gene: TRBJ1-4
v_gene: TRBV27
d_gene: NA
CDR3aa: CASSDLGEGNEKLFF
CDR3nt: TGTGCCAGCAGTGACTTAGGGGAGGGGAATGAAAAACTGTTTTTT

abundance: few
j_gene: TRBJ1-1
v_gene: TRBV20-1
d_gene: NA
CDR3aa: CSARGGLRRDGETTISEPNTEAFF
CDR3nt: TGCAGTGCTAGGGGCGGACTGAGACGGGACGGGGAGACGACTATCTCAGAGCCGAACACTGAAGCTTTCTTT

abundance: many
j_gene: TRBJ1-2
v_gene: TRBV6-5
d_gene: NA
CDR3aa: CASSYSFWGEANYGYTF
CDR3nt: TGTGCCAGCAGTTACTCGTTTTGGGGTGAAGCTAACTATGGCTACACCTTC

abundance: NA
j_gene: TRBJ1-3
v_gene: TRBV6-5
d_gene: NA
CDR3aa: CASSYSARGGSSGNTIYF
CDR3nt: TGTGCCAGCAGTTACTCGGCCAGGGGAGGTTCATCGGGAAACACCATATATTTT

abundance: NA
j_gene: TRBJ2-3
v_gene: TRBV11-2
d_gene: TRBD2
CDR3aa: CASSTGPGTSLPDTQYF
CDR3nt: TGTGCCAGCAGCACGGGGCCCGGGACTAGCCTTCCAGATACGCAGTATTTT

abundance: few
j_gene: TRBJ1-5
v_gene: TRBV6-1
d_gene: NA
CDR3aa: CASPLGSQPQHF
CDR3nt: TGTGCCAGCCCCCTGGGGAGTCAGCCCCAGCATTTT

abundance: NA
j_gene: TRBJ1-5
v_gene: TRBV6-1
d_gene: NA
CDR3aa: CASSTGNQPQHF
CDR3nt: TGTGCCAGCTCGACAGGCAATCAGCCCCAGCATTTT

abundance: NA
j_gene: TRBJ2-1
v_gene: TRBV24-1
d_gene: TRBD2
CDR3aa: CATQRSGGVGEQFF
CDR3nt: TGTGCCACACAAAGGAGCGGGGGGGTGGGGGAGCAGTTCTTC

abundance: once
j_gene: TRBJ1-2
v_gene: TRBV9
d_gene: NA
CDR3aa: CASSVATERDSIFNYGYTF
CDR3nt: TGTGCCAGCAGCGTAGCTACAGAGCGCGACAGCATCTTTAACTATGGCTACACCTTC

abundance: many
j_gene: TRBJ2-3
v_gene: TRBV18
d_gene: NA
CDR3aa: CASSPPQLFTDTQYF
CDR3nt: TGTGCCAGCTCACCACCCCAGCTTTTTACAGATACGCAGTATTTT

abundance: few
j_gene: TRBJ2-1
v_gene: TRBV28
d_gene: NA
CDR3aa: CASSPRLRVVDEQFF
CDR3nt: TGTGCCAGCAGCCCCCGACTCCGGGTTGTCGATGAGCAGTTCTTC

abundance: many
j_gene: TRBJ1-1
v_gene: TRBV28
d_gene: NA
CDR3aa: CASWGNTEAFF
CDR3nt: TGTGCCAGCTGGGGCAACACTGAAGCTTTCTTT

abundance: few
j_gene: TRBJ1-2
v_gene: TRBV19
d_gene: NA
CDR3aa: CASSTSESYGYTF
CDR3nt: TGTGCCAGTAGTACCTCGGAAAGCTATGGCTACACCTTC

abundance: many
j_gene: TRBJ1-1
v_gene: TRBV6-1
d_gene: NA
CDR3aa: CASSDLNTEAFF
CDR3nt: TGTGCCAGCAGTGACCTGAACACTGAAGCTTTCTTT

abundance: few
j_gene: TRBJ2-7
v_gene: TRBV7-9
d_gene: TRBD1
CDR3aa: CASGTGQDLSYEQYF
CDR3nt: TGTGCCAGCGGCACAGGACAGGACCTCTCCTACGAGCAGTACTTC

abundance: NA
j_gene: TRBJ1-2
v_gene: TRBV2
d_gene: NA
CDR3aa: CASSTRDYGYTF
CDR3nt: TGTGCCAGCTCGACCAGGGACTATGGCTACACCTTC

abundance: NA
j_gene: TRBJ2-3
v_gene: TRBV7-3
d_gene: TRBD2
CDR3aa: CASSRGGPDTQYF
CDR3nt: TGTGCCAGCAGCCGCGGGGGTCCAGATACGCAGTATTTT

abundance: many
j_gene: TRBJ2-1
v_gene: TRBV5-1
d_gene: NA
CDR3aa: CATKPGDGVAALGEYNEQFF
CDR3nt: TGCGCCACAAAGCCTGGCGACGGAGTTGCGGCACTAGGGGAGTACAATGAGCAGTTCTTC

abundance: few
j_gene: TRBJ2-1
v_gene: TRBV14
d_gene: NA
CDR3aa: CASSHSHNEQFF
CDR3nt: TGTGCCAGCAGCCACAGCCACAATGAGCAGTTCTTC

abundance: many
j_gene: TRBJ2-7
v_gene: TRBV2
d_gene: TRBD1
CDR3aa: CASSLRGQGPYEQYF
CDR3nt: TGTGCCAGCAGTCTTCGGGGACAGGGCCCCTACGAGCAGTACTTC

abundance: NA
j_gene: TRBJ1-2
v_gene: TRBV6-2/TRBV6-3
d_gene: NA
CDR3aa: CASSFRDGLGYTF
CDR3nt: TGTGCCAGCAGTTTCCGGGACGGCCTTGGCTACACCTTC

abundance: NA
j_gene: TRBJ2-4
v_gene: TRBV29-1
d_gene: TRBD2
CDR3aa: CSVLAGGSGLNIQYF
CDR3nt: TGCAGCGTTCTAGCGGGGGGCTCCGGGTTAAACATTCAGTACTTC

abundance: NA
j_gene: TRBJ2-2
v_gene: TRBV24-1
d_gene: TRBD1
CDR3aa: CATTTGVPGELFF
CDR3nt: TGTGCCACCACGACAGGGGTTCCCGGGGAGCTGTTTTTT

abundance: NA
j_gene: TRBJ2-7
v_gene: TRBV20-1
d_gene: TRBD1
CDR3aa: CSARAGQGDDEQYF
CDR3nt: TGCAGTGCTAGAGCCGGACAGGGGGACGACGAGCAGTACTTC

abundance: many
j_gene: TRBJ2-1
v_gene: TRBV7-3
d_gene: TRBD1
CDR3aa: CASSPDRAVNEQFF
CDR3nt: TGTGCCAGCAGCCCGGACAGGGCGGTCAATGAGCAGTTCTTC